The 7 T cell receptor beta chains given below trace back to one sample, sequenced in a study of blood T cell repertoires in COVID-19. Measured with immunoSEQ multiplex PCR; TCRdb has only the in-frame clones, and not every one. The repertoire holds tens of thousands of clones, with about four fifths as singletons. Sequencing used peripheral blood. These receptor sequences come from a woman of 80 years or more with active or convalescent COVID-19.

The rearrangement links TRBV5-4 to TRBJ1-2; 12 bases map to TRBD1. Germline lookup yields CDR1 SGHNT and CDR2 YYREEE (reference sequence). The CDR3 contains 16 residues. The junction had 8 bases not matched to a gene; V was cut back by 4 bases and J by 4 bases. The CDR3 loop is CASSPGDRGRGYGYTF. In DNA, the CDR3 is TGTGCCAGCAGCCCGGGGGACAGGGGGCGCGGCTATGGCTACACCTTC.

This clone was recorded only once. The chain couples TRBV19 to TRBJ2-2; tentative D call: TRBD2 (5 bases). Germline V gene sequence: CDR1 LNHDA, CDR2 SQIVND (reference sequence). Trimming pared 8 bases from V and 6 bases from J, leaving 16 bases between. The CDR3 totals 14 residues. The CDR3 DNA sequence: TGTGCCAGTTGCAAAACTAGTTTGGCCGGGGAGCTGTTTTTT. It translates to CASCKTSLAGELFF. Looking up the rest from reference TRBV19 and TRBJ2-2 gives the full variable domain: DGGITQSPKYLFRKEGQNVTLSCEQNLNHDAMYWYRQDPGQGLRLIYYSQIVNDFQKGDIAEGYSVSREKKESFPLTVTSAQKNPTAFYLCASCKTSLAGELFFGEGSRLTVL.

J is TRBJ1-4 and V is TRBV2, with 7 bases fitting TRBD1. The CDR3 is 16 residues long. The junction had 10 bases not matched to a gene; V was cut back by 4 bases and J by 5 bases. Looked up from germline, CDR1 is SNHLY and CDR2 is FYNNEI. The CDR3 region is CASSGPAGQINEKLFF. As DNA, the CDR3 is TGTGCCAGCAGTGGCCCGGCGGGACAGATAAATGAAAAACTGTTTTTT.

The chain carries TRBV11-3 and TRBJ2-2, with 9 bases aligning to TRBD1. The germline CDR1 and CDR2 sequences are SGHNT and YENEEA. This CDR3 spans 15 amino acids. J was trimmed by 7 bases and V by 5 bases; bases with no gene match: 8. The CDR3 region is CASSQDRGTFGELFF. DNA of the CDR3: TGTGCCAGCAGCCAAGACAGGGGGACATTCGGGGAGCTGTTTTTT.

The rearrangement links TRBV5-1 to TRBJ2-1; D not resolved. The CDR3 sequence is 14 residues long. Germline CDR1 is SGHRS and CDR2 is YFSETQ. Trimming cost V 2 bases and J 0 bases, with 6 bases left between them. The CDR3 sequence: CASSFGGSYNEQFF. As DNA, the CDR3 is TGCGCCAGCAGCTTCGGCGGCTCCTACAATGAGCAGTTCTTC.

The chain links TRBV11-2 to TRBJ2-1, with D maybe TRBD1 (6 bases). The CDR3 loop spans 14 amino acids. Germline CDR1 SGHAT, CDR2 FQNNGV. V shed 8 bases and J shed 3 bases, with 14 bases lying between them. In nucleotides, the CDR3 is TGTGCCAGCGCATCCCGGGGACACTACAATGAGCAGTTCTTC. It codes for CASASRGHYNEQFF.

The chain employs TRBV19 and TRBJ2-6; D unclear. The CDR3 length is 17 residues. V was pared by 3 bases and J by 4 bases, with 16 bases between. CDR1 LNHDA and CDR2 SQIVND come from the germline V gene (reference sequence). CDR3 DNA: TGTGCCAGTAGTATTATTCCTAGACCTGCCGGGGCCAACGTCCTGACTTTC. Protein product: CASSIIPRPAGANVLTF.